This TCR beta chain is from a study of shared T cell receptors in the human thymus. Method: immunoSEQ multiplex PCR; TCRdb's copy keeps in-frame clones and lacks some. The sample yields hundreds of thousands of clones, around 87% seen once. The length of the CDR3 is 14 residues. Another study also made use of these data, one on human thymus T cells. Turning to that study: Thymus tissue was removed during corrective cardiac surgery.

J is TRBJ1-4 and V is TRBV21-1; the listed D gene, TRBD1, was not tested against the DNA. TRBV21-1 is classified as a pseudogene. Sequenced sample: thymocytes. The clonotype comes from a boy in the first two years of life with a congenital heart defect. The CDR3 bases are TGTGCCAGCAGCCACCCAGGGGGCGAGGGAAAACTGTTTTTT. Residues: CASSHPGGEGKLFF.